The T cell receptor beta chain described here comes from a study of beta chain features in type 1 diabetes. Study information: Healthy donors resembled patients in age, gender and cell yields.

Concerning this clone itself: Its target is unknown.

Germline CDR1 MGHRA, CDR2 YSYEKL. The length of the CDR3 is 17 residues. The V gene end was trimmed by 4 bases and the J gene end by 2 bases; junction bases not matched to a gene: 3. Study-wide findings and caveats: It was not settled here whether HLA type affects TCRB rearrangement.

Expressed TCRB transcripts were sequenced because the isolated RNA had all been reverse transcribed beforehand. Assay used: immunoSEQ multiplex PCR; TCRdb lists only in-frame clones, some missing. The table has under 900,000 clones, 15% to 20% seen once. The clonotype was recovered from a young woman in good health. The sequenced sample consisted of naive CD4+ T cells from blood. The genes are TRBV4-1 and TRBJ2-2, with 14 bases fitting TRBD2. CDR3 in amino acids: CASSRTSGRTNTGELFF. The CDR3 nucleotides read TGCGCCAGCAGCCGGACTAGCGGGAGGACTAACACCGGGGAGCTGTTTTTT.